A selection of T cell receptor beta chains follows, all from one sample in a study of T cell changes during pregnancy in multiple sclerosis. Sequenced by immunoSEQ multiplex PCR; TCRdb stores in-frame clones only, minus some. This table holds under 55,000 clones, roughly 91% found once. The sequenced sample was CD4+ T cells from peripheral blood mononuclear cells, obtained after pregnancy. The receptors here all came from a female donor in good health, enrolled as a control in a pregnancy study. The CDR3 runs from the conserved cysteine through the conserved F or W. D genes are given only for firm matches. Clone sizes are given selectively: once, few, many, or a class where the clone is expanded.

CDR3 protein,CDR3 DNA,D gene,V gene,J gene,clone size
CASNWGTGGGRNYGYTF,TGTGCCAGTAATTGGGGGACAGGGGGCGGAAGGAACTATGGCTACACCTTC,TRBD1,TRBV19,TRBJ1-2,.
CASSYRGNTEAFF,TGTGCCAGCAGTTATCGGGGGAACACTGAAGCTTTCTTT,.,TRBV28,TRBJ1-1,few
CASSQIAGAADTQYF,TGTGCCAGCAGTCAAATAGCGGGAGCGGCAGATACGCAGTATTTT,TRBD2,TRBV27,TRBJ2-3,.
CASSVGAGAYEAQYF,TGTGCCAGCAGCGTGGGAGCGGGAGCTTACGAGGCGCAGTACTTC,TRBD2,TRBV9,TRBJ2-7,.
CATSRDSKETQYF,TGTGCCACCAGCCGGGACAGCAAAGAGACCCAGTACTTC,TRBD1,TRBV15,TRBJ2-5,.
CASSVHRDNLGF,TGTGCCAGCAGCGTCCACAGGGATAACTTAGGGTTT,.,TRBV9,TRBJ1-1,.
CASSLVSGATGELFF,TGTGCCAGCAGTTTAGTAAGCGGAGCGACCGGGGAGCTGTTTTTT,.,TRBV27,TRBJ2-2,.
CASSVTGQETQYF,TGTGCCAGCAGCGTCACAGGACAAGAGACCCAGTACTTC,.,TRBV9,TRBJ2-5,.
CASSQGQGEVNTEAFF,TGCGCCAGCAGCCAAGGACAGGGTGAGGTGAACACTGAAGCTTTCTTT,TRBD1,TRBV4-1,TRBJ1-1,once
CASSTGFGDTIYF,TGTGCCAGCTCCACCGGTTTCGGGGACACCATATATTTT,.,TRBV18,TRBJ1-3,once
CARVRGRELFF,TGTGCCAGGGTGCGCGGCAGGGAGCTGTTTTTT,.,TRBV27,TRBJ2-2,.
CASSPSRSGNTIYF,TGTGCCAGCAGCCCAAGTAGATCTGGAAACACCATATATTTT,.,TRBV7-2,TRBJ1-3,.
CASSPGQGGASGNTIYF,TGTGCCAGCAGCCCTGGACAGGGGGGTGCTTCTGGAAACACCATATATTTT,TRBD1,TRBV11-3,TRBJ1-3,.
CATRTVTDTQYF,TGTGCCACCCGGACAGTTACAGATACGCAGTATTTT,.,TRBV6-6,TRBJ2-3,few
CASSYGGKLFF,TGTGCCAGCAGTTACGGCGGAAAACTGTTTTTT,.,TRBV6-5,TRBJ1-4,.
CASTLRQSLGKLFF,TGTGCCAGCACACTACGACAGTCCTTAGGAAAACTGTTTTTT,.,TRBV28,TRBJ1-4,.
CASSIDRGTGRGRVNNEQFF,TGTGCCAGTAGTATAGATAGAGGGACAGGGAGAGGGAGAGTGAACAATGAGCAGTTCTTC,TRBD1,TRBV19,TRBJ2-1,.
CASSLGLGLVHTEAFF,TGCGCCAGCAGCTTGGGTCTGGGACTGGTACACACTGAAGCTTTCTTT,.,TRBV5-1,TRBJ1-1,.